The rows below give T cell receptor beta chains drawn from one sample of a study of CD8+CD57+ T cells in acquired aplastic anemia. In TCRdb, the reads were re-called with MiXCR into one record per CDR3 protein. The sample lists approximately 180,000 distinct CDR3 sequences, more than 60% occurring once. The sample was sorted CD4+, CD8+, or CD8+CD57+ T cells (not recorded which) from PBMCs. The receptors shown here come from a human donor with aplastic anemia. CDR3s include the opening cysteine and the closing phenylalanine or tryptophan. The D gene is left open where the match is weak. The listing skips clone size in some rows; elsewhere it reads once, few, many or a size class.

-,-,TRBJ2-1,TRBV7-3,CASSFTGMNEQFF,TGTGCCAGCAGCTTTACAGGGATGAATGAGCAGTTCTTC
-,TRBD1,TRBJ2-1,TRBV20-1,CSAGDRGTYNEQFF,TGCAGTGCTGGGGACAGGGGAACCTACAATGAGCAGTTCTTC
-,-,TRBJ1-1,TRBV10-1,CASSEPQQGYTEAFF,TGCGCCAGCAGCGAGCCACAACAGGGCTACACTGAAGCTTTCTTT
-,TRBD1,TRBJ2-7,TRBV5-4,CASGEGDRGFTYEQYF,TGTGCCAGCGGAGAGGGCGACAGGGGGTTCACCTACGAGCAGTACTTC
-,-,TRBJ1-6,TRBV7-9,CASSLNQEAANNSPLHF,TGTGCCAGCAGCTTAAACCAAGAGGCGGCAAATAATTCACCCCTCCACTTT
-,TRBD1,TRBJ1-2,TRBV15,CATSRDGRGDGYTF,TGTGCCACCAGCAGAGATGGCAGGGGGGATGGCTACACCTTC
few,-,TRBJ1-4,TRBV2,CASAYRRGQEKLFF,TGTGCCAGCGCCTATCGGAGGGGTCAAGAAAAACTGTTTTTT
-,TRBD1,TRBJ2-7,TRBV19,CASSQTGTGGYEQYF,TGTGCCAGTAGTCAGACCGGGACAGGGGGATACGAGCAGTACTTC
few,-,TRBJ1-2,TRBV5-4,CASSGRTVYGYTF,TGTGCCAGCAGCGGCAGGACCGTCTATGGCTACACCTTC
-,TRBD2,TRBJ2-5,TRBV7-2,CASSPHRLGAGGRETQYF,TGTGCCAGCAGCCCCCACAGGCTTGGAGCGGGGGGGCGGGAGACCCAGTACTTC
-,TRBD1,TRBJ2-7,TRBV5-1,CASSSDRSAYGQYF,TGCGCCAGCAGCTCGGACAGGTCCGCCTACGGGCAGTACTTC
-,TRBD1,TRBJ2-3,TRBV9,CASSGGQGMPDTQYF,TGTGCCAGCAGCGGTGGACAGGGGATGCCAGATACGCAGTATTTT
-,-,TRBJ2-7,TRBV19,CASRGWGLSSYEQYF,TGTGCCAGTAGGGGCTGGGGCCTGAGCTCCTACGAGCAGTACTTC
many,-,TRBJ2-1,TRBV19,CASSKSRQEHGWPNEQFF,TGTGCCAGTAGTAAGTCGAGACAGGAACACGGGTGGCCGAATGAGCAGTTCTTC
-,-,TRBJ1-6,TRBV2,CASSVRESSYNSPLHF,TGTGCCAGCAGTGTGAGGGAAAGCTCCTATAATTCACCCCTCCACTTT
-,-,TRBJ2-5,TRBV29-1,CSVAQTVGQTQYF,TGCAGCGTGGCCCAGACAGTGGGGCAGACCCAGTACTTC
-,-,TRBJ1-1,TRBV7-8,CASSSTGGLNTEAFF,TGTGCCAGCAGCTCCACTGGGGGTCTCAACACTGAAGCTTTCTTT
-,TRBD2,TRBJ2-1,TRBV19,CASTQSSGTYNEQFF,TGTGCCAGTACCCAATCGAGCGGGACTTACAATGAGCAGTTCTTC
-,-,TRBJ2-7,TRBV24-1,CATSDLGLQYF,TGTGCCACCAGTGATTTGGGACTGCAGTACTTC
-,-,TRBJ1-1,TRBV20-1,CSALDNLNTEAFF,TGCAGTGCGCTAGACAACCTGAACACTGAAGCTTTCTTC
-,-,TRBJ2-1,TRBV24-1,CATSETLGGAMRSDEQFF,TGTGCCACCAGTGAAACCCTCGGCGGTGCCATGAGGAGCGATGAGCAGTTCTTC
-,-,TRBJ1-5,TRBV24-1,CATSDSWGLGQPQHF,TGTGCCACCAGTGATAGTTGGGGGCTCGGTCAGCCCCAGCATTTT
-,-,TRBJ1-2,TRBV19,CASSMSLGNILYGYTF,TGTGCCAGTAGTATGTCCCTTGGGAATATTCTGTATGGCTACACCTTC
-,TRBD2,TRBJ2-1,TRBV20-1,CSARGLAGNNEQFF,TGCAGTGCTAGGGGACTAGCGGGGAACAATGAGCAGTTCTTC
many,TRBD1,TRBJ2-1,TRBV20-1,CSARDPTGVPYNEQFF,TGCAGTGCTAGAGATCCGACAGGGGTTCCGTACAATGAGCAGTTCTTC
-,-,TRBJ1-6,TRBV15,CATSRKGGNSPLHF,TGTGCCACCAGCAGAAAAGGCGGTAATTCACCCCTCCACTTT
-,TRBD1,TRBJ1-5,TRBV20-1,CSATTGQGKQPQHF,TGCAGTGCAACCACTGGACAGGGAAAGCAGCCCCAGCATTTT
-,-,TRBJ1-1,TRBV7-9,CASQGGMNTEAFF,TGTGCCAGCCAGGGAGGCATGAACACTGAAGCTTTCTTT
few,-,TRBJ2-5,TRBV2,CASRTTGETQYF,TGTGCCAGCAGAACCACCGGAGAGACCCAGTACTTC
many,-,TRBJ1-2,TRBV24-1,CATSVAGSNYGYTF,TGTGCCACCAGTGTCGCTGGGTCTAACTATGGCTACACCTTC
many,-,TRBJ2-2,TRBV10-1,CASGAEGKNYTGELFF,TGCGCCAGCGGGGCGGAGGGCAAGAACTACACCGGGGAGCTGTTTTTT
-,-,TRBJ1-2,TRBV18,CASSPFRGHGYTF,TGTGCCAGCTCCCCCTTCAGGGGTCATGGCTACACCTTC
few,-,TRBJ2-3,TRBV5-1,CASSFPELNEQYF,TGCGCCAGCAGCTTCCCGGAGCTCAATGAGCAGTATTTT
-,TRBD2,TRBJ2-1,TRBV11-3,CASSKRWSGSGSYNEQFF,TGTGCCAGCAGCAAACGGTGGAGCGGGAGTGGGTCCTACAATGAGCAGTTCTTC
-,-,TRBJ2-3,TRBV7-4,CASTHIGATDTKYF,TGTGCCAGCACCCACATCGGAGCTACAGATACGAAGTATTTT
many,-,TRBJ2-2,TRBV9,CASTGSGGGNTGELFF,TGTGCCAGCACCGGGTCCGGGGGAGGAAACACCGGGGAGCTGTTTTTT
many,-,TRBJ2-7,TRBV20-1,CSARRRGQYEQYF,TGCAGTGCTAGGCGGAGGGGGCAGTACGAGCAGTACTTC
many,-,TRBJ2-7,TRBV7-9,CASSFSSFVEEQYF,TGTGCCAGCAGCTTCTCCAGTTTCGTTGAGGAGCAGTACTTC
-,-,TRBJ2-1,TRBV7-2,CASSFDWNEQFF,TGTGCCAGCAGCTTCGACTGGAATGAGCAGTTCTTC
-,-,TRBJ2-5,TRBV4-2,CASSVRGAETQYF,TGTGCCAGCAGCGTTCGGGGGGCGGAGACCCAGTACTTC
-,-,TRBJ1-1,TRBV7-9,CASSFTDGYEAFF,TGTGCCAGCAGCTTCACGGACGGATATGAAGCTTTCTTT
many,-,TRBJ2-7,TRBV6-5,CASRGAGTAYEQYF,TGTGCCAGCAGAGGGGCCGGTACAGCCTACGAGCAGTACTTC
-,TRBD1,TRBJ2-3,TRBV7-2,CASSTGQGSTDTQYF,TGTGCCAGCAGCACCGGACAGGGAAGCACAGATACGCAGTATTTT
-,-,TRBJ1-1,TRBV5-1,CASSFSSTEAFF,TGCGCCAGCAGCTTTTCTAGCACTGAAGCTTTCTTT
-,TRBD2,TRBJ2-1,TRBV20-1,CSELAGARNEQFF,TGCAGTGAATTAGCGGGAGCTCGGAATGAGCAGTTCTTC
-,-,TRBJ1-2,TRBV7-9,CASSPQGVGNYGYTF,TGTGCCAGCAGCCCGCAGGGAGTTGGCAACTATGGCTACACCTTC
-,-,TRBJ1-6,TRBV2,CASSRGSDNSPLHF,TGTGCCAGCAGTCGTGGGTCCGATAATTCACCCCTCCACTTT
-,-,TRBJ1-1,TRBV25-1,CASKGGEAFF,TGTGCCAGCAAGGGGGGTGAAGCTTTCTTT
-,TRBD1,TRBJ2-1,TRBV7-8,CASGWTGRDEQFF,TGTGCCAGCGGTTGGACAGGAAGGGATGAGCAGTTCTTC
many,-,TRBJ1-1,TRBV19,CASRLTSSPNTEAFF,TGTGCCAGTAGACTTACCAGTTCCCCGAACACTGAAGCTTTCTTT
few,TRBD2,TRBJ2-3,TRBV7-3,CASSLAGGPTDTQYF,TGTGCCAGCAGCTTAGCGGGAGGGCCGACAGATACGCAGTATTTT